This entry lists 13 T cell receptor beta chains sequenced from one sample in a study of shared clonotypes between healthy human individuals. Clones were sequenced by immunoSEQ multiplex PCR, and TCRdb holds only the in-frame ones, with some missing. The sample has about 2.4 million clones, around 94% seen once. The specimen sequenced was naive CD4+ T cells sorted from blood. This sample's subset: CD45RA+ positively selected. The source is a young man in good health.

The chain uses TRBV6-6 and TRBJ1-5, with 8 bases identical to TRBD1. V shed 6 bases and J 6 bases; nucleotides not matched to a gene: 4. The germline V gene has CDR1 MNHNY and CDR2 SVGAGI (reference sequence). There are 13 residues in the CDR3. DNA for the CDR3: TGTGCCAGCAGGGGACAGGTCGGTCAGCCCCAGCATTTT. Protein: CASRGQVGQPQHF.

As regards this clone: Other DNA sequences in the sample encode the same CDR3. The rearrangement uses TRBV15 and TRBJ2-7; D ambiguous. Germline-derived CDR1 and CDR2 are LNHNV and YYDKDF (reference sequence). Between the trimmed V and J ends, which lost 0 bases and 0 bases, there was a span of 6 bases. The CDR3 runs to 14 residues. CDR3 nucleotide sequence: TGTGCCACCAGCAGAGATCTGGACTCCTACGAGCAGTACTTC. Protein sequence: CATSRDLDSYEQYF.

J is TRBJ2-1 and V is TRBV18, with a possible D match to TRBD2 (5 bases). The CDR3 has 14 amino acids. V shed 1 base and J shed 10 bases, with 14 bases lying between them. CDR1 is KGHSH, CDR2 LQKENI, per germline. The CDR3 spells CASSPQEAGIEQFF. The CDR3 DNA reads as TGTGCCAGCTCACCACAGGAGGCAGGCATAGAGCAGTTCTTC.

This rearrangement joins TRBV9 to TRBJ1-1; tentatively, D is TRBD1 (6 bases). Germline CDR1 reads SGDLS; CDR2 reads YYNGEE. Between the trimmed V and J ends, which lost 0 bases and 0 bases, there was a span of 9 bases. The CDR3 loop spans 15 amino acids. The CDR3 spells CASSVADRLNTEAFF. The CDR3, as DNA: TGTGCCAGCAGCGTAGCAGACAGGCTGAACACTGAAGCTTTCTTT.

The chain has TRBV10-3 and TRBJ1-6; no definite D call. Trimming pared 6 bases from V and 8 bases from J, leaving 8 bases between. This CDR3 contains 12 residues. Germline assignment: CDR1 ENHRY and CDR2 SYGVKD. The CDR3 DNA reads TGTGCCATCAGCGAAAAGTATTCACCCCTCCACTTT. Amino acids: CAISEKYSPLHF.

CDR3 in amino acids: CASSLGGSHYEQYF. The CDR3 bases are TGTGCCAGCAGCTTAGGAGGGAGCCATTACGAGCAGTACTTC. This rearrangement joins TRBV5-4 to TRBJ2-7, with D perhaps matching TRBD2 (6 bases). V lost 2 bases, J lost 4 bases, and 13 bases lay in between. The CDR3 extends over 14 amino acids. Germline values: CDR1 SGHNT, CDR2 YYREEE (reference sequence).

This clone has a handful of counts. V is TRBV6-1 and J is TRBJ1-1; D is unresolved. The germline gives CDR1 MNHNS, CDR2 SASEGT. CDR3 size: 12 residues. The ends were cut back, 4 bases at V and 11 bases at J, with 14 bases in the middle. This chain's CDR3 is CASSGPLPLAFF. DNA of the CDR3: TGTGCCAGCAGTGGGCCCCTACCCCTGGCTTTCTTT.

The chain joins TRBV9 to TRBJ2-3; D is ambiguous. Per germline, CDR1 SGDLS and CDR2 YYNGEE. Trimming removed 0 bases at V and 4 bases at J, with 9 bases between. CDR3 size: 14 residues. CDR3 amino acids: CASSVASLADTQYF. The CDR3 DNA reads TGTGCCAGCAGCGTAGCATCCTTGGCAGATACGCAGTATTTT.

This chain joins TRBV14 and TRBJ2-4; 9 bases fit TRBD2. CDR3 length: 14 amino acids. Germline loops: CDR1 SGHDN, CDR2 FVKESK. The V and J ends lost 1 base and 6 bases, in that order; junction bases with no gene match: 1. DNA for the CDR3: TGTGCCAGCAGCCAAGGCGGGGGGGTAAACATTCAGTACTTC. Amino acid sequence: CASSQGGGVNIQYF.

This sequence joins TRBV7-9 and TRBJ2-7; D ambiguous. The V and J ends lost 1 base and 5 bases respectively, with 9 bases between them. The germline V gene encodes CDR1 SEHNR and CDR2 FQNEAQ (reference sequence). The CDR3 sequence is 13 residues long. The CDR3 is CASSLDGFHEQYF. The DNA of the CDR3 is TGTGCCAGCAGCTTAGACGGCTTCCACGAGCAGTACTTC.

The chain links TRBV5-1 to TRBJ1-1; D perhaps matches TRBD1 (6 bases). Trimming cost V 3 bases and J 0 bases, with 21 bases left between them. CDR1 and CDR2 (germline): SGHRS, YFSETQ. The CDR3 contains 18 residues. The CDR3 sequence: CASSSNLRTVKLNTEAFF. The DNA for the CDR3 is TGCGCCAGCAGCTCGAACCTTCGGACAGTTAAGTTGAACACTGAAGCTTTCTTT. Full variable domain (outside the CDR3, taken from reference TRBV5-1 and TRBJ1-1): KAGVTQTPRYLIKTRGQQVTLSCSPISGHRSVSWYQQTPGQGLQFLFEYFSETQRNKGNFPGRFSGRQFSNSRSEMNVSTLELGDSALYLCASSSNLRTVKLNTEAFFGQGTRLTVV.

This chain links TRBV2 with TRBJ1-5; D gene uncertain. Per germline, CDR1 SNHLY and CDR2 FYNNEI. Trimming took 5 bases from V and 1 from J, leaving 9 bases between them. The CDR3 has 14 residues. CDR3 coding DNA: TGTGCCAGCAGTTCTTATGGGAGCAATCAGCCCCAGCATTTT. Encoded protein: CASSSYGSNQPQHF.

About this clone: Its ends do not fully match the called genes, so a read error is possible. The genes are TRBV7-9 and TRBJ2-7; D is undetermined. Germline V gives CDR1 SEHNR, CDR2 FQNEAQ (reference sequence). This CDR3 is 13 amino acids long. The CDR3 sequence: CVSSLSRSYEQYF. The CDR3 DNA follows: TGTGTCAGCAGCCTCAGCCGGAGCTACGAGCAGTACTTC. The variable domain in full, with the rest retrieved from reference TRBV7-9 and TRBJ2-7, is DTGVSQNPRHKITKRGQNVTFRCDPISEHNRLYWYRQTLGQGPEFLTYFQNEAQLEKSRLLSDRFSAERPKGSFSTLEIQRTEQGDSAMYLCVSSLSRSYEQYFGPGTRLTVT.